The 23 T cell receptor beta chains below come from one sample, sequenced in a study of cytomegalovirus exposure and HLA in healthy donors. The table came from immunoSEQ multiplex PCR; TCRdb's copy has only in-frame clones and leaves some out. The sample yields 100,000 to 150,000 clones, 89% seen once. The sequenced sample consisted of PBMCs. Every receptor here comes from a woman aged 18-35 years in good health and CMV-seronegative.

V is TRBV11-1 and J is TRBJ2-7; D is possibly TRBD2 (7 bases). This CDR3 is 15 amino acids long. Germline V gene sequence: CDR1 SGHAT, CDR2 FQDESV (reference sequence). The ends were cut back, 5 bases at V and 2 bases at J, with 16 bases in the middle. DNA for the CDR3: TGTGCCAGCAGCCCGGAGGGGGGGCTCCCCTACGAGCAGTACGTC. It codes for CASSPEGGLPYEQYV.

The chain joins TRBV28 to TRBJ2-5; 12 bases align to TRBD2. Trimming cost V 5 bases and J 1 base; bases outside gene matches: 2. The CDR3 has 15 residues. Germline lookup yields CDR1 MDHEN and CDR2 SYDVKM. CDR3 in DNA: TGTGCCAGCAGTGGGACTAGCGGGCTCCAAGAGACCCAGTACTTC. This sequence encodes CASSGTSGLQETQYF.

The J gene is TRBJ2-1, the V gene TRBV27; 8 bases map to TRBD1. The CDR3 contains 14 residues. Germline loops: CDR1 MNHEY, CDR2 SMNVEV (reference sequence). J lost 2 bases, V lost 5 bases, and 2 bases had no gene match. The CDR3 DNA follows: TGTGCCAGCAGTGTCAGGGGGCCCTACAATGAGCAGTTCTTC. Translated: CASSVRGPYNEQFF.

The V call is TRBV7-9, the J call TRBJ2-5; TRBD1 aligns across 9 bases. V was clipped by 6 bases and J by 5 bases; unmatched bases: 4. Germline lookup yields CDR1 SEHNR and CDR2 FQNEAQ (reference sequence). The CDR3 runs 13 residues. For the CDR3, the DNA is TGTGCCAGCAGAACAGGGGGCTTGGAGACCCAGTACTTC. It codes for CASRTGGLETQYF. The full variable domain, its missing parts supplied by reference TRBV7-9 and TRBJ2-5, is DTGVSQNPRHKITKRGQNVTFRCDPISEHNRLYWYRQTLGQGPEFLTYFQNEAQLEKSRLLSDRFSAERPKGSFSTLEIQRTEQGDSAMYLCASRTGGLETQYFGPGTRLLVL.

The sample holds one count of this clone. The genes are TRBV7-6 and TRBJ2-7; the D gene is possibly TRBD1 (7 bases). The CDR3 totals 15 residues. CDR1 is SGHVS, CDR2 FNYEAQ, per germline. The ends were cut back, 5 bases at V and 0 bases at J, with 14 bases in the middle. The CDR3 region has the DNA TGTGCCAGCAGCGGCAGGGGGGCGGGCTCCTACGAGCAGTACTTC. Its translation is CASSGRGAGSYEQYF.

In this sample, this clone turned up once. The CDR3 nucleotides are TGTGCCAGCAGTCCGACAGGGGACTACGAGCAGTACTTC. It codes for CASSPTGDYEQYF. J is TRBJ2-7 and V is TRBV28, with TRBD1 matching 8 bases. CDR1 and CDR2 from the germline V gene are MDHEN and SYDVKM. V lost 5 bases to trimming and J lost 3 bases; unmatched junction nucleotides: 3. CDR3 size: 13 residues.

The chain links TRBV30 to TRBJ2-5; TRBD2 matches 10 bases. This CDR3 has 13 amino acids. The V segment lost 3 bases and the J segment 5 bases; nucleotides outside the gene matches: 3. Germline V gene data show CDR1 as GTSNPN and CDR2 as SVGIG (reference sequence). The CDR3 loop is CAWRLAGVETQYF. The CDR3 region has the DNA TGTGCCTGGAGGCTAGCGGGGGTTGAGACCCAGTACTTC.

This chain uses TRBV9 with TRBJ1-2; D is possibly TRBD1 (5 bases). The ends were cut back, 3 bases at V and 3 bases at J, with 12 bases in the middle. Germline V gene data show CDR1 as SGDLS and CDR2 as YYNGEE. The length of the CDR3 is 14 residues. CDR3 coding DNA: TGTGCCAGCAGCGCCATCGGGGGTGACTATGGCTACACCTTC. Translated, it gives CASSAIGGDYGYTF.

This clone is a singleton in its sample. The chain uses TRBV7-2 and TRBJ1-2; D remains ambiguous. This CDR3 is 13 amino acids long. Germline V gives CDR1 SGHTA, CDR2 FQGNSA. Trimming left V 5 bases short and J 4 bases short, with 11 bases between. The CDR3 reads CASSASSVYGYTF. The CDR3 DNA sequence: TGTGCCAGCAGCGCCTCGAGCGTCTATGGCTACACCTTC.

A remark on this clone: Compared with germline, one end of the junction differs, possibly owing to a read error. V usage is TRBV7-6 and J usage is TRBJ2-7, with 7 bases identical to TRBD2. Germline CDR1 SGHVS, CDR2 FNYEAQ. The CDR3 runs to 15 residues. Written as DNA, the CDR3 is TGTGCCAGCAGTTCGGGGGGAGACCCCGCCTACCAGCAGTACTTC. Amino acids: CASSSGGDPAYQQYF.

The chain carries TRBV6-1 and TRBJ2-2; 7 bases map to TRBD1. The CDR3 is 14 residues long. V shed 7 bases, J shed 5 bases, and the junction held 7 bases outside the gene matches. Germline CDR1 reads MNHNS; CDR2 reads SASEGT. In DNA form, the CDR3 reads TGTGCCAGCAACGAGGGGGCATCTACCGGGGAGCTGTTTTTT. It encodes CASNEGASTGELFF.

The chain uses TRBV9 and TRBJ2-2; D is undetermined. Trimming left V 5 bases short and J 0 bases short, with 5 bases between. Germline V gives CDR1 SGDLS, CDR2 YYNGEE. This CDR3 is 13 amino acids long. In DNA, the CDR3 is TGTGCCAGCAGGGAGTCGAACACCGGGGAGCTGTTTTTT. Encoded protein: CASRESNTGELFF.

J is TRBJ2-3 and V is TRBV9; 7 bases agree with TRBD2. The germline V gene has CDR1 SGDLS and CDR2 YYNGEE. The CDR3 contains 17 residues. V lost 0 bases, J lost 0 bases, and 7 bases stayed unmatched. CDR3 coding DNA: TGTGCCAGCAGCGTAGAAAGGTCTAGCGGAAGCACAGATACGCAGTATTTT. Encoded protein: CASSVERSSGSTDTQYF.

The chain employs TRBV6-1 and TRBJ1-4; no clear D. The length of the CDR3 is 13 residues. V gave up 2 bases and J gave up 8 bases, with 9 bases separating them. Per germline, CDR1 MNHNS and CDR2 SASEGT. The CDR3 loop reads CASSEPFREKLFF. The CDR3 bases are TGTGCCAGCAGTGAACCGTTCCGGGAAAAACTGTTTTTT.

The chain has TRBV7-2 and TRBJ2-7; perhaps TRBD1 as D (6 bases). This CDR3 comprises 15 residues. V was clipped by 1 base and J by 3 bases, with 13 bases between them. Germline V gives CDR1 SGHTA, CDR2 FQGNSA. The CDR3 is CASSLGTEAHYEQYV. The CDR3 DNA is TGTGCCAGCAGCTTAGGGACAGAGGCCCACTACGAGCAGTACGTC.

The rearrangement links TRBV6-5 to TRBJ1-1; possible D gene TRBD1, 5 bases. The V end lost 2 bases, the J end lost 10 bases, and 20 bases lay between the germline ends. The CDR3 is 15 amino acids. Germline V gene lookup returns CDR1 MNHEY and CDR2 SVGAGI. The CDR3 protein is CASSYVGRGGIVAFF. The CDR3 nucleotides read TGTGCCAGCAGTTACGTGGGGCGCGGGGGGATTGTAGCTTTCTTT.

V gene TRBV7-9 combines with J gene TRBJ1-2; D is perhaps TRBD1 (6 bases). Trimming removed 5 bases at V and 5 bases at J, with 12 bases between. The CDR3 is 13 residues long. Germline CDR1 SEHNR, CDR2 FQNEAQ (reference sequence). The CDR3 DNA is TGTGCCAGCAGCCCCCAGACAGGATATGGCTACACCTTC. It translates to CASSPQTGYGYTF.

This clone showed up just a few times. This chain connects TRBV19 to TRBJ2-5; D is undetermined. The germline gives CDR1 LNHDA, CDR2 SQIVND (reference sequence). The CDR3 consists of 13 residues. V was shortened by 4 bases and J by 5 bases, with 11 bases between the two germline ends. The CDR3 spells CASSSYEWETQYF. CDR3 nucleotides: TGTGCCAGTAGTAGCTATGAGTGGGAGACCCAGTACTTC.

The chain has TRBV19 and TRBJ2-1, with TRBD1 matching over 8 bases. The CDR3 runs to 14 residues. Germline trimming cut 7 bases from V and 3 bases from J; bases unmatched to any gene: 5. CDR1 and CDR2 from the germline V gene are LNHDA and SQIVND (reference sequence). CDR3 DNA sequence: TGTGCCAGTATCCCCGGGACAGGCTACAATGAGCAGTTCTTC. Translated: CASIPGTGYNEQFF.

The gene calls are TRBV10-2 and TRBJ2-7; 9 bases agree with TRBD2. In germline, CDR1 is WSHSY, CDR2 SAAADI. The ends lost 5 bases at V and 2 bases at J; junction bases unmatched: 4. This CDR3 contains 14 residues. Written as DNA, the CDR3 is TGCGCCAGCAGTCTAGCGGGGATAGCCTACGAGCAGTACGTC. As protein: CASSLAGIAYEQYV.

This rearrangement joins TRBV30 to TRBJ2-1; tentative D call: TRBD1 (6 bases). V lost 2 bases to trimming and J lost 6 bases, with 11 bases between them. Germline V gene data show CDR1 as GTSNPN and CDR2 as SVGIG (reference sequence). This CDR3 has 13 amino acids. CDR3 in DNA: TGTGCCTGGAGTTACACAGGGTTCAATGAGCAGTTCTTC. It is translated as CAWSYTGFNEQFF.

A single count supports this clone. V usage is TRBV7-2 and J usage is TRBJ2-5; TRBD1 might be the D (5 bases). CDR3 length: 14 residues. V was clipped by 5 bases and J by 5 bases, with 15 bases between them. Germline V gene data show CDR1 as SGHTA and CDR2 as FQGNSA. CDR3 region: CASSPSATAETQYF. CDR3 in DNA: TGTGCCAGCAGCCCCTCTGCGACAGCTGAGACCCAGTACTTC.

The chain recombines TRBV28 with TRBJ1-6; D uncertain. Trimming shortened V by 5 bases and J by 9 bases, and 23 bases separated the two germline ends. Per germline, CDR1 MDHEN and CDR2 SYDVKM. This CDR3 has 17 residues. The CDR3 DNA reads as TGTGCCAGCAGTCCCCCCTGGGCCGAGCAGCACCTTTCACCCCTCCACTTT. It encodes CASSPPWAEQHLSPLHF.